These 14 T cell receptor beta chains were sequenced from one sample in a study of blood T cell repertoires in COVID-19. The method was immunoSEQ multiplex PCR; TCRdb's version includes in-frame clones alone and lacks a portion of them. The table includes around 86,000 clones, 75% to 90% detected once. Material: peripheral blood. The receptor source for this set is a human donor in a cohort sampled during active COVID-19.

The V gene is TRBV5-4, the J gene TRBJ1-1; no reliable D call. Germline values: CDR1 SGHNT, CDR2 YYREEE (reference sequence). Between the trimmed V and J ends, which lost 0 bases and 0 bases, there was a span of 9 bases. CDR3 length: 15 residues. The CDR3 DNA sequence: TGTGCCAGCAGCTTGGTGGGCGTAGTGAACACTGAAGCTTTCTTT. Translating it yields CASSLVGVVNTEAFF.

This chain connects TRBV6-1 to TRBJ2-2; 9 nucleotides match TRBD1. The CDR3 totals 15 residues. Germline V gene sequence: CDR1 MNHNS, CDR2 SASEGT. The trim removed 0 bases at V and 5 bases at J, leaving 1 base unmatched. The CDR3 bases are TGTGCCAGCAGTGAAGCAGGACAGGGGACCGGGGAGCTGTTTTTT. It encodes CASSEAGQGTGELFF.

The chain employs TRBV5-4 and TRBJ1-6; TRBD1 matches at 7 bases. The V gene end was trimmed by 4 bases and the J gene end by 8 bases; junction bases not matched to a gene: 3. CDR1 is SGHNT and CDR2 is YYREEE in the germline V gene (reference sequence). The CDR3 totals 13 residues. The CDR3 is CASSPTGDSPLHF. The CDR3 DNA reads TGTGCCAGCAGCCCCACAGGGGATTCACCCCTCCACTTT.

The chain joins TRBV18 to TRBJ1-1; 8 nucleotides align to TRBD1. CDR1 is KGHSH, CDR2 LQKENI, per germline. The CDR3 runs to 15 residues. Unmatched junction bases numbered 12, after V lost 0 bases and J lost 12 bases. The CDR3 spells CASSPPTGGGLKTFF. The CDR3, as DNA: TGTGCCAGCTCACCACCCACAGGGGGTGGGTTGAAAACTTTCTTT.

This chain uses TRBV5-1 with TRBJ1-4; D call uncertain. Germline V gene data show CDR1 as SGHRS and CDR2 as YFSETQ. V lost 2 bases and J lost 0, with 8 bases in between. This CDR3 spans 15 amino acids. The CDR3: CASSFDYSTNEKLFF. The CDR3 DNA reads as TGCGCCAGCAGCTTTGACTACTCAACTAATGAAAAACTGTTTTTT.

This clone was observed a few times. The chain has TRBV11-3 and TRBJ2-2; no reliable D call. The CDR3 sequence is 14 residues long. Germline CDR1 reads SGHNT; CDR2 reads YENEEA. V gave up 0 bases and J gave up 6 bases, with 8 bases separating them. CDR3 protein: CASSLDRGAGELFF. The CDR3 region has the DNA TGTGCCAGCAGCTTAGATCGAGGCGCCGGGGAGCTGTTTTTT.

V and J are TRBV11-2 and TRBJ1-2, with a possible D match to TRBD1 (5 bases). In germline, CDR1 is SGHAT, CDR2 FQNNGV. The length of the CDR3 is 13 residues. The germline V and J ends were trimmed by 0 bases and 7 bases, with 9 bases remaining between them. Here the CDR3 reads CASSLDRDSGYTF. The CDR3 coding sequence is TGTGCCAGCAGCTTAGACAGGGACTCTGGCTACACCTTC.

Notes on this clone: The junction departs from germline at one end; a sequencing error may be responsible. This chain connects TRBV28 to TRBJ1-1, with a weak D call TRBD1 (5 bases). Germline CDR1 reads MDHEN; CDR2 reads SYDVKM. CDR3 length equals 12 residues. CDR3 amino acids: CASSGPGRGLSF. The CDR3 nucleotides read TGTGCCAGCAGCGGCCCAGGGCGGGGTCTATCCTTT.

CDR3 region: CASSPSPGALSTDTQYF. The CDR3 DNA sequence: TGTGCCAGCAGCCCCTCTCCAGGTGCGTTAAGCACAGATACGCAGTATTTT. The chain carries TRBV7-2 and TRBJ2-3; D is ambiguous. V was pared by 5 bases and J by 0 bases, with 18 bases between. Germline CDR1 is SGHTA and CDR2 is FQGNSA. The length of the CDR3 is 17 residues. Based on the CDR3 plus reference TRBV7-2 and TRBJ2-3, the full variable domain is GAGVSQSPSNKVTEKGKDVELRCDPISGHTALYWYRQSLGQGLEFLIYFQGNSAPDKSGLPSDRFSAERTGGSVSTLTIQRTQQEDSAVYLCASSPSPGALSTDTQYFGPGTRLTVL.

This clone came up a few times. The V call is TRBV12-5, the J call TRBJ1-5; D is possibly TRBD1 (5 bases). Germline V CDR1 and CDR2: LGHNT, FRNRAP. This CDR3 is built from 14 residues. V shed 7 bases and J shed 3 bases, with 13 bases lying between them. The CDR3 sequence is CASALTAINQPQHF. CDR3 nucleotides: TGTGCTAGTGCCCTGACAGCTATCAATCAGCCCCAGCATTTT.

The rearrangement uses TRBV5-1 and TRBJ2-5, with 7 bases identical to TRBD2. This CDR3 contains 14 residues. V was clipped by 4 bases and J by 1 base; unmatched bases: 4. Germline V gives CDR1 SGHRS, CDR2 YFSETQ. CDR3 region: CASSGGDFQETQYF. The CDR3 DNA reads TGCGCCAGCAGCGGGGGGGATTTCCAAGAGACCCAGTACTTC. Variable domain in full (rest from reference TRBV5-1 and TRBJ2-5): KAGVTQTPRYLIKTRGQQVTLSCSPISGHRSVSWYQQTPGQGLQFLFEYFSETQRNKGNFPGRFSGRQFSNSRSEMNVSTLELGDSALYLCASSGGDFQETQYFGPGTRLLVL.

The J gene is TRBJ2-2, the V gene TRBV5-6; the match to TRBD1 covers 7 bases. This CDR3 is 15 amino acids long. V lost 4 bases to trimming and J lost 2 bases; unmatched junction nucleotides: 5. Germline V lookup: CDR1 SGHDT, CDR2 YYEEEE. In DNA form, the CDR3 reads TGTGCCAGCAGCGTAACAGGGGCTAACACCGGGGAGCTGTTTTTT. This encodes CASSVTGANTGELFF.

The chain combines TRBV12-3 or TRBV12-4 with TRBJ1-1; no firm D call. This CDR3 contains 11 residues. V was cut by 3 bases and J by 8 bases, with 7 bases left in between. CDR3 amino acids: CASSLTREAFF. CDR3 sequence (DNA): TGTGCCAGCAGTTTGACACGGGAAGCTTTCTTT.

The chain has TRBV7-2 and TRBJ1-6, with D possibly being TRBD1 (5 bases). V gave up 4 bases and J gave up 7 bases, with 8 bases separating them. Germline V gene sequence: CDR1 SGHTA, CDR2 FQGNSA. CDR3 length: 13 residues. The DNA of the CDR3 is TGTGCCAGCAGCTCGGGACTAAATTCACCCCTCCACTTT. Its translation is CASSSGLNSPLHF.